One sample yielded the 31 T cell receptor beta chains listed below, sequenced in a study of T cell repertoires in MIS-A myocarditis. Libraries were prepared by immunoSEQ multiplex PCR; TCRdb keeps only in-frame clonotypes and omits some of them. This sample yields about 5,800 clones, of which about four fifths are seen a single time; 64% belongs to the top ten. Sequences were obtained from interventricular septum heart tissue obtained at autopsy. Receptors originate from a man aged 18 to 30 with fulminant myocarditis from multisystem inflammatory syndrome in adults (MIS-A) after COVID-19.

The rearrangement uses TRBV6-5 and TRBJ1-3; D unclear. This CDR3 has 12 amino acids. Germline CDR1 and CDR2: MNHEY and SVGAGI. Trimming stripped 8 bases from V and 4 bases from J, with 9 bases between. The CDR3 coding sequence is TGTGCCAGCCGAGGATCCGGAAACACCATATATTTT. This encodes CASRGSGNTIYF.

This chain connects TRBV2 to TRBJ1-1; D uncertain. The CDR3 is 14 amino acids. The V end lost 4 bases, the J end lost 1 base, and 10 bases lay between the germline ends. Germline CDR1 and CDR2: SNHLY and FYNNEI. CDR3 region: CASSVAQANTEAFF. For the CDR3, the DNA is TGTGCCAGCAGTGTAGCCCAGGCGAACACTGAAGCTTTCTTT.

In its sample, this clone is large. J is TRBJ2-1 and V is TRBV27, with 10 bases fitting TRBD2. With V trimmed by 7 bases and J by 0 bases, 3 bases remained unmatched. Germline lookup yields CDR1 MNHEY and CDR2 SMNVEV (reference sequence). The CDR3 is 15 residues long. The CDR3 DNA is TGTGCCAGCACGTGGACTAGCGGCTCCTACAATGAGCAGTTCTTC. It translates to CASTWTSGSYNEQFF.

V usage is TRBV19 and J usage is TRBJ1-5; D gene ambiguous. The CDR3 consists of 13 residues. Trimming left V 5 bases short and J 0 bases short, with 5 bases between. Germline CDR1 and CDR2: LNHDA and SQIVND (reference sequence). Written as DNA, the CDR3 is TGTGCCAGTAGTCAGTATAGCAATCAGCCCCAGCATTTT. Its translation is CASSQYSNQPQHF.

This clone showed up just once. This chain connects TRBV7-2 to TRBJ1-6; the D gene is possibly TRBD1 (5 bases). Looked up from germline, CDR1 is SGHTA and CDR2 is FQGNSA. This CDR3 is 15 amino acids long. The V end was cut by 0 bases, the J end by 10 bases, with 13 bases between. DNA of the CDR3: TGTGCCAGCAGCTTAGCTCGGCAGGGCGGATCACCCCTCCACTTT. It is translated as CASSLARQGGSPLHF.

V gene TRBV28 combines with J gene TRBJ2-7; 12 positions agree with TRBD1. Trimming at V came to 3 bases and at J to 4 bases, leaving 7 bases not matched to a gene. In germline, CDR1 is MDHEN, CDR2 SYDVKM. The CDR3 is 16 residues long. This CDR3 is CASSFPGTGGEYEQYF. CDR3 DNA: TGTGCCAGCAGTTTTCCCGGGACAGGGGGCGAATACGAGCAGTACTTC.

The V gene is TRBV27, the J gene TRBJ2-6; 12 bases are a match to TRBD1. The CDR3 consists of 18 residues. Looked up from germline, CDR1 is MNHEY and CDR2 is SMNVEV (reference sequence). Unmatched junction bases numbered 6, after V lost 2 bases and J lost 4 bases. CDR3 bases: TGTGCCAGCAGTTTAATGGGACAGGGGGCGGAGGGGGCCAACGTCCTGACTTTC. This encodes CASSLMGQGAEGANVLTF. The full variable domain, in which reference TRBV27 and TRBJ2-6 provide the parts outside the CDR3, is EAQVTQNPRYLITVTGKKLTVTCSQNMNHEYMSWYRQDPGLGLRQIYYSMNVEVTDKGDVPEGYKVSRKEKRNFPLILESPSPNQTSLYFCASSLMGQGAEGANVLTFGAGSRLTVL.

In its sample, this clone was seen once. The V call is TRBV5-1, the J call TRBJ2-3; D unresolved. CDR1 and CDR2 from the germline V gene are SGHRS and YFSETQ. With 1 base removed from V and 6 bases from J, the gap between germline ends came to 12 bases. There are 14 residues in the CDR3. The CDR3 loop is CASSLLDVVDTQYF. The CDR3 DNA is TGCGCCAGCAGCTTGCTCGATGTAGTCGATACGCAGTATTTT.

The chain recombines TRBV9 with TRBJ2-3, with no clear D. CDR1 SGDLS and CDR2 YYNGEE come from the germline V gene. The CDR3 runs to 12 residues. The V and J ends lost 2 bases and 6 bases respectively, with 7 bases between them. CDR3 in amino acids: CASSVYGDTQYF. CDR3 coding DNA: TGTGCCAGCAGCGTCTATGGGGATACGCAGTATTTT.

The V and J genes are TRBV6-5 and TRBJ2-5; D gene ambiguous. Trimming pared 0 bases from V and 5 bases from J, leaving 16 bases between. The CDR3 spans 16 residues. Germline V CDR1 and CDR2: MNHEY, SVGAGI. CDR3 sequence: CASSYSGPGIAETQYF. DNA for the CDR3: TGTGCCAGCAGTTACTCCGGCCCGGGTATTGCTGAGACCCAGTACTTC.

This rearrangement joins TRBV9 to TRBJ1-1; D not certain. The V and J ends lost 3 bases and 6 bases respectively, with 18 bases between them. Per germline, CDR1 SGDLS and CDR2 YYNGEE. This CDR3 region has 15 residues. In nucleotides, the CDR3 is TGTGCCAGCAGCGCGATAGATTCAGTGTACGCTGAAGCTTTCTTT. As protein: CASSAIDSVYAEAFF.

This chain connects TRBV6-4 to TRBJ1-4; 11 nucleotides match TRBD1. Germline lookup yields CDR1 MRHNA and CDR2 SNTAGT. V lost 5 bases and J lost 13; bases outside the gene matches: 12. The CDR3 consists of 15 residues. CDR3 region: CASSFQDRGREVLFF. The DNA of the CDR3 is TGTGCCAGCAGTTTCCAGGACAGGGGGCGCGAGGTACTGTTTTTT.

This chain uses TRBV5-6 with TRBJ1-1; D is unresolved. Trimming removed 2 bases from V and 3 bases from J, with 14 bases in between. The CDR3 has 15 amino acids. Germline V gene lookup returns CDR1 SGHDT and CDR2 YYEEEE. The CDR3 DNA reads as TGTGCCAGCAGCTTTCAAAAGCCCATTTACACTGAAGCTTTCTTT. Encoded protein: CASSFQKPIYTEAFF.

Within the sample, this clone is large. The genes are TRBV5-4 and TRBJ1-1; D not certain. The CDR3 consists of 12 residues. Germline V lookup: CDR1 SGHNT, CDR2 YYREEE (reference sequence). The V and J ends lost 2 bases and 5 bases respectively, with 7 bases between them. This CDR3 is CASSLLGTEAFF. The CDR3 DNA reads TGTGCCAGCAGCTTATTAGGGACTGAAGCTTTCTTT.

The chain couples TRBV11-2 to TRBJ2-7; D is possibly TRBD1 (6 bases). Germline values: CDR1 SGHAT, CDR2 FQNNGV. CDR3 length: 16 amino acids. Trimming shortened V by 5 bases and J by 2 bases, and 19 bases separated the two germline ends. The CDR3 here is CASSQDGQLRAYEQYF. The CDR3 nucleotides read TGTGCCAGCAGCCAAGATGGACAGCTCCGAGCCTACGAGCAGTACTTC.

Judged by abundance, this clone is large. The chain recombines TRBV11-3 with TRBJ2-1; D remains unclear. Germline V CDR1 and CDR2: SGHNT, YENEEA. Deletions cut 5 bases from V and 10 bases from J, with 9 bases between. This CDR3 comprises 11 residues. For the CDR3, the DNA is TGTGCCAGCAGCCCGGAAGGCGAGCAGTTCTTC. It encodes CASSPEGEQFF.

This clone was counted only a few times. This sequence joins TRBV6-2 or TRBV6-3 and TRBJ1-1; possibly TRBD1 for D (6 bases). The CDR3 is made up of 14 amino acids. CDR1 is MNHEY, CDR2 SVGEGT, per germline. Trimming took 1 base from V and 7 from J, leaving 13 bases between them. In DNA form, the CDR3 reads TGTGCCAGCAGTTACTTCGGGGGCTCAAATGAAGCTTTCTTT. Amino acids: CASSYFGGSNEAFF.

The rearrangement links TRBV19 to TRBJ1-1; 9 bases are shared with TRBD1. CDR1 is LNHDA and CDR2 is SQIVND in the germline V gene (reference sequence). Trimming at V came to 10 bases and at J to 4 bases, leaving 7 bases not matched to a gene. This CDR3 has 13 amino acids. The CDR3 DNA is TGTGCCACCCGGGACAGGGCGGGCACTGAAGCTTTCTTT. Its protein product is CATRDRAGTEAFF.

The rearrangement links TRBV3-1 (or the pseudogene TRBV3-2) to TRBJ1-1; D remains ambiguous. CDR1 is LGHDT, CDR2 YNNKEL, per germline (reference sequence). The V gene lost 3 bases and the J gene lost 7 bases, with 6 bases spanning the gap. The CDR3 is 11 residues long. The CDR3 DNA reads as TGTGCCAGCAGCCACGCCAATGAAGCTTTCTTT. Residues: CASSHANEAFF.

This clone showed up just once. The chain links TRBV28 to TRBJ1-2, with D possibly being TRBD1 (6 bases). This CDR3 has 15 amino acids. CDR1 is MDHEN and CDR2 is SYDVKM in the germline V gene. V shed 4 bases and J shed 5 bases, with 17 bases lying between them. This chain's CDR3 is CASSSRGQGWYGYTF. The DNA for the CDR3 is TGTGCCAGCAGTTCACGGGGGCAGGGATGGTATGGCTACACCTTC.

The gene calls are TRBV19 and TRBJ1-1; unclear D gene. The V gene lost 7 bases and the J gene lost 4 bases, with 10 bases spanning the gap. The CDR3 totals 12 residues. The V gene's germline CDR1 is LNHDA and CDR2 SQIVND (reference sequence). The CDR3 nucleotides read TGTGCCAGTACCCGTTGGGGCACTGAAGCTTTCTTT. Its protein is CASTRWGTEAFF.

The count of this clone is one. V is TRBV2 and J is TRBJ1-1; a weak D match, TRBD1 (6 bases). Germline CDR1 is SNHLY and CDR2 is FYNNEI. The CDR3 totals 13 residues. The V end lost 8 bases, the J end lost 1 base, and 11 bases lay between the germline ends. The DNA of the CDR3 is TGTGCCAGCGAAGAACAGGGGAACACTGAAGCTTTCTTT. Translated: CASEEQGNTEAFF.

The genes are TRBV18 and TRBJ2-3; D is ambiguous. Germline CDR1 KGHSH, CDR2 LQKENI. The CDR3 runs 13 residues. The V gene lost 0 bases and the J gene lost 0 bases, with 1 base spanning the gap. The CDR3 here is CASSPPSTDTQYF. The CDR3, as DNA: TGTGCCAGCTCACCACCTAGCACAGATACGCAGTATTTT.

In DNA, the CDR3 is TGTGCCAGCAGCTCGTTGGACAGGGGCACTGAAGCTTTCTTT. Translating it yields CASSSLDRGTEAFF. The chain has TRBV7-9 and TRBJ1-1; 9 nucleotides align to TRBD1. V lost 4 bases and J lost 4; bases outside the gene matches: 4. Germline V CDR1 and CDR2: SEHNR, FQNEAQ (reference sequence). This CDR3 is built from 14 residues.

This chain uses TRBV2 with TRBJ1-2; 10 nucleotides match TRBD1. Germline CDR1 reads SNHLY; CDR2 reads FYNNEI. With 6 bases clipped from V and 6 bases from J, the junction kept 10 bases outside the gene matches. CDR3 length: 15 residues. The CDR3 DNA sequence: TGTGCCAGCAGGTTCGGGACAGGGGATAATAATGGCTACACCTTC. It is translated as CASRFGTGDNNGYTF.

The DNA of the CDR3 is TGTGCCTGGAGTGAGAAGGGATACACTGAAGCTTTCTTT. Protein product: CAWSEKGYTEAFF. The chain combines TRBV30 with TRBJ1-1; D not certain. The CDR3 spans 13 residues. Germline lookup yields CDR1 GTSNPN and CDR2 SVGIG (reference sequence). Trimming stripped 1 base from V and 3 bases from J, with 9 bases between.

This clone was recorded a few times. The chain links TRBV19 to TRBJ1-1, with D possibly matching TRBD1 (5 bases). Trimming took 2 bases from V and 1 from J, leaving 11 bases between them. The CDR3 runs 15 residues. CDR1 is LNHDA and CDR2 is SQIVND in the germline V gene (reference sequence). The DNA of the CDR3 is TGTGCCAGTAGTATAATTGTAGGGGCGAACACTGAAGCTTTCTTT. Protein product: CASSIIVGANTEAFF.

This chain links TRBV4-2 with TRBJ2-1, with TRBD2 as a possible D gene (5 bases). This CDR3 is 13 amino acids long. Germline V gene data show CDR1 as LGHNA and CDR2 as YNFKEQ. V was clipped by 9 bases and J by 8 bases, with 17 bases between them. This CDR3 reads CASHSVPGDEQFF. The CDR3 DNA reads as TGTGCCAGTCATAGCGTCCCGGGCGATGAGCAGTTCTTC.

The chain recombines TRBV18 with TRBJ1-1; 8 bases are a match to TRBD1. The CDR3 extends over 15 amino acids. V lost 3 bases, J lost 5 bases, and 8 bases stayed unmatched. Per germline, CDR1 KGHSH and CDR2 LQKENI. CDR3 DNA: TGTGCCAGCTCACCTACCGGGACAGGAGCAACTGAAGCTTTCTTT. As protein: CASSPTGTGATEAFF.

This chain joins TRBV29-1 and TRBJ2-1; D is perhaps TRBD2 (5 bases). CDR3 length equals 20 residues. The germline gives CDR1 SQVTM, CDR2 ANQGSEA. V lost 1 base and J 3 bases, leaving 28 bases between the germline ends. The CDR3 region has the DNA TGCAGCGTTGAAGGGTCACCCCAGCGGAGCTCCCCCTTTATCTACAATGAGCAGTTCTTC. Its protein is CSVEGSPQRSSPFIYNEQFF.

V gene TRBV7-6 combines with J gene TRBJ2-7; 11 bases are a match to TRBD2. CDR3 size: 15 residues. Germline trimming cut 5 bases from V and 5 bases from J; bases unmatched to any gene: 8. Germline V gene lookup returns CDR1 SGHVS and CDR2 FNYEAQ. The DNA for the CDR3 is TGTGCCAGCAGCCCAAGTAGCGGGGGGGCCCACGAGCAGTACTTC. Translating gives CASSPSSGGAHEQYF.